By proportion, the clone carrying this T cell receptor beta chain is medium-sized. Its matching antigen is unknown. The sample originates from a study of vaccination and CD4 T cells after COVID-19. For the study at large: From HCoV-229E, HCoV-OC43, HCoV-NL63 and SARS-CoV-2, overlapping spike peptides were used to stimulate the cells.

Treatment meaning: approximately 11-day PBMC culture with coronavirus spike peptide pools or control peptides (ViraFEST assay). From the unexposed donor, CD4+ T cells were collected ahead of the COVID-19 pandemic (2011-2018). CDR1 and CDR2 from the germline V gene are LNHNV and YYDKDF (reference sequence). This CDR3 is built from 12 residues. Trimming shortened V by 0 bases and J by 8 bases, and 8 bases separated the two germline ends. Cultured CD4+ T cells had their DNA profiled by the Oncomine TCR Beta short-read assay. The source of extracted genomic DNA was cultured CD4+ T cells. TCRdb ran MiXCR on the PCR reads and lists one entry per CDR3 protein. The sample has around 8,000 distinct CDR3 sequences, roughly a third seen once; the top ten hold roughly 13%.

The sequence came from a human donor in good health. The chain recombines TRBV15 with TRBJ2-7; D tentatively fits TRBD1 or TRBD2 (5 bases each). Material: CD4+ T cells from blood, cultured in vitro. CDR3 nucleotide sequence: TGTGCCACCAGCAGAGATTGGGGGAAGCAGTACTTC. Amino acids: CATSRDWGKQYF.